This is a list of T cell receptor beta chains from one sample in a study of CD8 T cells in ankylosing spondylitis. TCRdb re-analysed the 5' RACE reads in MiXCR, keeping a single row per CDR3 protein. Of about 150,000 distinct CDR3 sequences in the sample, around two fifths were seen once. The sequenced sample consisted of synovial fluid, either unsorted or a sorted T cell fraction (not recorded which). All receptors derive from a male donor with ankylosing spondylitis. Each CDR3 is given with its conserved first and last residue. The D gene is left open where the match is weak. The size of a clone is reported for some rows only, either as once, few or many, or as a class for expanded clones.

TRBJ2-1 TRBV24-1 NA few TGTGCCACCAGTGATTTGCCCACAGGGACTTACAATGAGCAGTTCTTC CATSDLPTGTYNEQFF
TRBJ1-5 TRBV3-1 NA NA TGTGCCAGCAGCCAAGATTTACTACCGACCGGTCAGCCCCAGCATTTT CASSQDLLPTGQPQHF
TRBJ2-2 TRBV12-3/TRBV12-4 NA once TGTGCCAGCAGTTCTGACTACCTGAACACCGGGGAGCTGTTTTTT CASSSDYLNTGELFF
TRBJ2-1 TRBV6-5 NA NA TGTGCCAGCAGTTGGGGAGCGGCGGCATACAATGAGCAGTTCTTC CASSWGAAAYNEQFF
TRBJ1-2 TRBV10-2 NA NA TGCGCCAGCACGCGGGGCGGCTATGGCTACACCTTC CASTRGGYGYTF
TRBJ1-1 TRBV4-1 NA NA TGCGCCAGCAGCCACCTACGGGATATGAACACTGAAGCTTTCTTT CASSHLRDMNTEAFF
TRBJ1-1 TRBV5-1 TRBD1 NA TGCGCCAGCAGCTTGCGGGACAGGGGTTATACTGAAGCTTTCTTT CASSLRDRGYTEAFF
TRBJ2-7 TRBV20-1 TRBD2 NA TGCAGTGCTAGGGAGCGGGGGGGAATCTACGAGCAGTACTTC CSARERGGIYEQYF
TRBJ2-7 TRBV4-2 NA NA TGTGCCAGCAGCCAAGGGGCGGTGGCGGGGCACTACGAGCAGTACTTC CASSQGAVAGHYEQYF
TRBJ1-1 TRBV5-1 NA few TGCGCCAGCAGCCATCACAGGGTCCGGGGGGCTGAAGCTTTCTTT CASSHHRVRGAEAFF
TRBJ1-6 TRBV15 NA NA TGTGCCACCAGCAGAGATGGGGGGGTCTTTTCACCCCTCCACTTT CATSRDGGVFSPLHF
TRBJ1-3 TRBV12-3/TRBV12-4 NA NA TGTGCCAGCAGTTCCCGACCCTCTGGAAACACCATATATTTT CASSSRPSGNTIYF
TRBJ2-7 TRBV27 NA NA TGTGCCAGCAGTTTATGGCCGGCCTACGAGCAGTACTTC CASSLWPAYEQYF
TRBJ1-6 TRBV5-4 TRBD1 few TGTGCCAGCAGCTTGGACGGGACAGGGGCGTCGAAATGGAGCTCCTATAATTCACCCCTCCACTTT CASSLDGTGASKWSSYNSPLHF
TRBJ2-1 TRBV11-1 NA many TGTGCCAGCAGCGGCATGGACAATCGAAAGCAGTTCTTC CASSGMDNRKQFF
TRBJ1-2 TRBV28 NA NA TGTGCCAGCAGTCCGACTCGGGATGGAGGCTACACCTTC CASSPTRDGGYTF
TRBJ1-3 TRBV7-9 NA NA TGTGCCAGCAGCTTAGATTGGTCGGACTCTGGAAACACCATATATTTT CASSLDWSDSGNTIYF
TRBJ2-1 TRBV20-1 TRBD2 NA TGCAGTGCTAGAGATCCGGGACTAGCGGGGGGAAGCTCCTACAATGAGCAGTTCTTC CSARDPGLAGGSSYNEQFF
TRBJ1-1 TRBV25-1 NA NA TGTGCCAGCCGGTCACGCTGGGGGAGCCACACTGAAGCTTTCTTT CASRSRWGSHTEAFF
TRBJ2-7 TRBV2 NA once TGTGCCAGCGGGGGGACGTCCTACGAGCAGTACTTC CASGGTSYEQYF
TRBJ2-2 TRBV19 TRBD2 once TGTGCCAGTAGTCAATACGGGGGGGCCACCGGGGAGCTGTTTTTT CASSQYGGATGELFF
TRBJ2-1 TRBV6-6 TRBD1 once TGTGCCAGCAGTCACTTGACAGGGTTGCAGTTCTTC CASSHLTGLQFF
TRBJ2-2 TRBV6-2/TRBV6-3 TRBD1 NA TGTGCCAGCAGTGACAGGGGCGACACCGGGGAGCTGTTTTTT CASSDRGDTGELFF
TRBJ2-5 TRBV20-1 NA NA TGCAGTGCTAGATCGTTGGAGAGGATAGAAGAGACCCAGTACTTC CSARSLERIEETQYF
TRBJ2-7 TRBV6-2/TRBV6-3 TRBD1 NA TGTGCCAGCAGTACAGGGGAATCTTACGAGCAGTACTTC CASSTGESYEQYF
TRBJ2-1 TRBV6-5 NA few TGTGCCAGCAGTTACTCGACCCTCGAATCCTACAATGAGCAGTTCTTC CASSYSTLESYNEQFF
TRBJ2-1 TRBV12-3/TRBV12-4 NA few TGTGCCATCTCCTCTTCCCAGTTCTCCTACAATGAGCAGTTCTTC CAISSSQFSYNEQFF
TRBJ2-7 TRBV28 NA few TGTGCCAGCAGTTTATGGAGGGTCTACGAGCAGTACTTC CASSLWRVYEQYF
TRBJ2-7 TRBV7-9 TRBD2 NA TGTGCCAGCATGGGGGGGACGGGCTCCTACGAGCAGTACTTC CASMGGTGSYEQYF
TRBJ1-2 TRBV15 TRBD1 NA TGTGCCACCAGCAGGGGACAGGGGGCGGATGGCTACACCTTC CATSRGQGADGYTF
TRBJ2-7 TRBV11-2 NA NA TGTGCCAGCAGCTTTAGGGTTGGAACTAACAGGAAATGGGCTGGTGAGCAGTACTTC CASSFRVGTNRKWAGEQYF
TRBJ2-5 TRBV20-1 NA NA TGCAGTGCTAGAGGGGTGTACCAAGAGACCCAGTACTTC CSARGVYQETQYF
TRBJ2-5 TRBV13 NA once TGTGCCAGCAGCTTAGTCTTTCCGGGAAGGGGAGAGACCCAGTACTTC CASSLVFPGRGETQYF
TRBJ2-1 TRBV27 NA NA TGTGCCAGCAGTCCCCTCGTGCAGGCTGTGGGGAATGAGCAGTTCTTC CASSPLVQAVGNEQFF
TRBJ2-1 TRBV12-3/TRBV12-4 NA NA TGTGCCAGCAGTTACACGCCGAATGAGCAGTTCTTC CASSYTPNEQFF
TRBJ2-1 TRBV24-1 TRBD2 NA TGTGCCACCGCTAGAGGTAGCGGGAGGGACCGCAATGAGCAGTTCTTC CATARGSGRDRNEQFF
TRBJ2-1 TRBV12-3/TRBV12-4 NA NA TGTGCCAGCAGTGAGTGGTTCTTTTTGGATGAGCAGTTCTTC CASSEWFFLDEQFF
TRBJ1-4 TRBV5-1 NA NA TGCGCCAACCTACGGCCTGTGGCTAATGAAAAACTGTTTTTT CANLRPVANEKLFF
TRBJ2-1 TRBV24-1 NA few TGTGCCACCAGTGACCCAGGGACGGGCGATGAGCAGTTCTTC CATSDPGTGDEQFF
TRBJ1-1 TRBV12-3/TRBV12-4 NA NA TGTGCCAGCAGTTTAGCGTGGGAGAGGACTGAAGCTTTCTTT CASSLAWERTEAFF
TRBJ2-3 TRBV10-3 NA NA TGTGCCATATCGACTAGAGTGGACCCAGATACGCAGTATTTT CAISTRVDPDTQYF
TRBJ2-1 TRBV11-2 TRBD2 NA TGTGCCAGCAGCTTAGATACCTGGGGGGGATCCTACAATGAGCAGTTCTTC CASSLDTWGGSYNEQFF
TRBJ2-2 TRBV30 NA few TGTGCCTGGGGTCCTAGCACCGGGGAGCTGTTTTTT CAWGPSTGELFF
TRBJ2-2 TRBV6-1 TRBD2 few TGTGCCAGCAGCGAGAAAGCGGGAGCTGCCGGGGAGCTGTTTTTT CASSEKAGAAGELFF
TRBJ2-7 TRBV7-6 TRBD1 NA TGTGCCAGCAGCTTTTCCGAGGGGGCAATCTACGAGCAGTACTTC CASSFSEGAIYEQYF
TRBJ2-7 TRBV20-1 TRBD1 NA TGCAGTGCTAGATACGGGACAGGGGATTTCACTACTTACGAAGGGCAGTACTTC CSARYGTGDFTTYEGQYF
TRBJ2-1 TRBV29-1 TRBD2 once TGCAGCGTCGGCGGGAGATGGTCCTACAATGAGCAGTTCTTC CSVGGRWSYNEQFF
TRBJ2-3 TRBV12-3/TRBV12-4 NA NA TGTGCCAGCAGTTCCGCCTGGCCGGGCACAGATACGCAGTATTTT CASSSAWPGTDTQYF
TRBJ1-3 TRBV5-6 TRBD1 NA TGTGCCAGCAGCTCTATCACTTGGGACAGACCCCCTGGAAACACCATATATTTT CASSSITWDRPPGNTIYF